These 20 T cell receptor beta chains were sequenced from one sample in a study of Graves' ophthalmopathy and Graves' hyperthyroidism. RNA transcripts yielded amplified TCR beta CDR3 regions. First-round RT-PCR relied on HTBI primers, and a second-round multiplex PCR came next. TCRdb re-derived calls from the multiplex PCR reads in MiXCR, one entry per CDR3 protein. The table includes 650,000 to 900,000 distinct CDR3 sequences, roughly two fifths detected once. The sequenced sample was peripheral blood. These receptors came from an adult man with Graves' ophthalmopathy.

CDR3 DNA: TGTGCCAGCAGGATTAAGGGAACCTACGAGCAGTACTTC. This codes for CASRIKGTYEQYF. The rearrangement joins TRBV10-3 to TRBJ2-7; D is uncertain. Trimming pared 10 bases from V and 2 bases from J, leaving 15 bases between. CDR3 length: 13 amino acids. Germline lookup yields CDR1 ENHRY and CDR2 SYGVKD.

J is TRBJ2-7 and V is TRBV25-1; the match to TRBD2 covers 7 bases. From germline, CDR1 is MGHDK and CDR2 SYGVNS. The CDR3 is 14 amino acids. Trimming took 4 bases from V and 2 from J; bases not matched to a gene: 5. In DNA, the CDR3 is TGTGCCAGCAGTGCTTGGGGAGGGACCTACGAGCAGTACTTC. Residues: CASSAWGGTYEQYF.

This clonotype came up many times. The CDR3 sequence is CASSMLTMNTEAFF. CDR3 sequence (DNA): TGTGCCAGCAGCATGCTGACTATGAACACTGAAGCTTTCTTT. The V call is TRBV7-9, the J call TRBJ1-1; D is uncertain. Germline V gene lookup returns CDR1 SEHNR and CDR2 FQNEAQ (reference sequence). V lost 5 bases, J lost 0 bases, and 10 bases lay in between. The CDR3 totals 14 residues. Full variable domain (remainder filled in from reference TRBV7-9 and TRBJ1-1): DTGVSQNPRHKITKRGQNVTFRCDPISEHNRLYWYRQTLGQGPEFLTYFQNEAQLEKSRLLSDRFSAERPKGSFSTLEIQRTEQGDSAMYLCASSMLTMNTEAFFGQGTRLTVV.

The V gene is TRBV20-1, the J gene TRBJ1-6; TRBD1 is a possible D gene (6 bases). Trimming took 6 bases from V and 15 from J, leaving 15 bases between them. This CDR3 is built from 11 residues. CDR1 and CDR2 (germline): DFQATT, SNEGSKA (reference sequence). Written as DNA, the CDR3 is TGCAGTGCCGGGGGGGCAGGGATCCTCCACTTT. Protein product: CSAGGAGILHF.

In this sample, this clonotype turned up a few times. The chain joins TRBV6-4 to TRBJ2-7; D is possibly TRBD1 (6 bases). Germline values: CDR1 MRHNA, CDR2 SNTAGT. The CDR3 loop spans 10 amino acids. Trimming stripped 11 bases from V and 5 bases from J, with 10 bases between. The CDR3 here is CAAKGDEQYF. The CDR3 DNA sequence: TGTGCCGCTAAGGGGGACGAGCAGTACTTC.

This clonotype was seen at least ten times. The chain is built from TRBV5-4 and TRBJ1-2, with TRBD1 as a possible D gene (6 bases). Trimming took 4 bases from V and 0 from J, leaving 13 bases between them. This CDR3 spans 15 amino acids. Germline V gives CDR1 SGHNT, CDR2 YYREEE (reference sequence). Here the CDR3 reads CASSVGGKTNYGYTF. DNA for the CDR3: TGTGCCAGCAGCGTAGGGGGGAAAACTAACTATGGCTACACCTTC.

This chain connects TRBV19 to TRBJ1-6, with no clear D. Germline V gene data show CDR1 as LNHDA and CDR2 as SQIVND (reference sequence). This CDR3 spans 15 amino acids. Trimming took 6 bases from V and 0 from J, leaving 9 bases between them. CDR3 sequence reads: CASRKGSSYNSPLHF. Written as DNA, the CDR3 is TGTGCCAGTAGAAAGGGAAGCTCCTATAATTCACCCCTCCACTTT.

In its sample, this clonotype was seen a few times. In DNA form, the CDR3 reads TGCAGTGCAAGACGGCACAGGGTCTACGAGCAGTACTTC. Translated: CSARRHRVYEQYF. The J gene is TRBJ2-7, the V gene TRBV20-1, with D possibly being TRBD1 (6 bases). Germline V lookup: CDR1 DFQATT, CDR2 SNEGSKA (reference sequence). The CDR3 contains 13 residues. The V gene lost 6 bases and the J gene lost 3 bases, with 15 bases spanning the gap.

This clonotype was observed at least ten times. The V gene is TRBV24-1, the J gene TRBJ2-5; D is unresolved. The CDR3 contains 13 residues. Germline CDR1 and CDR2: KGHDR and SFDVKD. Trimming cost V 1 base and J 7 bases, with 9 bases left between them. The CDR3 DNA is TGTGCCACCAGTGATTTTTCACTCGGGACCCAGTACTTC. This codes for CATSDFSLGTQYF.

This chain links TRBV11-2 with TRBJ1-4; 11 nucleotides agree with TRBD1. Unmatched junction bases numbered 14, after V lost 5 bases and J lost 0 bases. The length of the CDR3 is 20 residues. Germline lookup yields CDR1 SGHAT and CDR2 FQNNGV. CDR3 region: CASSRLWIRTGGSTNEKLFF. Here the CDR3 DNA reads TGTGCCAGCAGCCGTTTGTGGATTCGGACAGGGGGCTCAACTAATGAAAAACTGTTTTTT.

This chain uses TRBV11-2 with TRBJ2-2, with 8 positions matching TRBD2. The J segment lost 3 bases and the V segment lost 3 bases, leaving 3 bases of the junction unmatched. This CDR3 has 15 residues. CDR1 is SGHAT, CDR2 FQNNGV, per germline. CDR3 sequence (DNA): TGTGCCAGCAGCTTCGGACTAGCTCACACCGGGGAGCTGTTTTTT. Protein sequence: CASSFGLAHTGELFF.

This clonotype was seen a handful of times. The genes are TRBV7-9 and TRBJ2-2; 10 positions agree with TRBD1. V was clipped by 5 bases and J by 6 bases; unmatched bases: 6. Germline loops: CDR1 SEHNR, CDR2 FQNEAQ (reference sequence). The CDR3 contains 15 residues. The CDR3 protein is CASSRGQGIPGELFF. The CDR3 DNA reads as TGTGCCAGCAGCCGGGGACAGGGGATCCCCGGGGAGCTGTTTTTT.

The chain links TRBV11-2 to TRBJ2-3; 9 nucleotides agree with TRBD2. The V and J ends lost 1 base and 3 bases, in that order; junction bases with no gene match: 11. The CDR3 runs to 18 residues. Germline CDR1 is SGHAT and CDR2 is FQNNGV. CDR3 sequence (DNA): TGTGCCAGCAGCTTAGTAGTCTTGGCGGGAGGGTCTACAGATACGCAGTATTTT. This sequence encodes CASSLVVLAGGSTDTQYF.

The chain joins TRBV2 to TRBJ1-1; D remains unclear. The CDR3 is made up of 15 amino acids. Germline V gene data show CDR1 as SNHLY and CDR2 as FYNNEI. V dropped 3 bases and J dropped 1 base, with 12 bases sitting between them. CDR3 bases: TGTGCCAGCAGTGACCGGGGTTCAGCGAACACTGAAGCTTTCTTT. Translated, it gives CASSDRGSANTEAFF.

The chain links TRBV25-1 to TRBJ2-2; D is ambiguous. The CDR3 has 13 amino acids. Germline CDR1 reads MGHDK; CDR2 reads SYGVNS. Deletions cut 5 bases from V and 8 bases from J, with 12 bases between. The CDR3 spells CASSLAKTGELFF. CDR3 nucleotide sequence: TGTGCCAGCAGTTTGGCGAAGACAGGGGAGCTGTTTTTT.

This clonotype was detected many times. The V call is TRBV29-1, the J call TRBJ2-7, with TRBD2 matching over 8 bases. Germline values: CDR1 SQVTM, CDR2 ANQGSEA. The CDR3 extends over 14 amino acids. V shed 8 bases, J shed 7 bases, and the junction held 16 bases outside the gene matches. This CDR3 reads CSFSRLASEGEQYF. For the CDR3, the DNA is TGCAGCTTTTCGCGACTAGCGTCCGAGGGGGAGCAGTACTTC.

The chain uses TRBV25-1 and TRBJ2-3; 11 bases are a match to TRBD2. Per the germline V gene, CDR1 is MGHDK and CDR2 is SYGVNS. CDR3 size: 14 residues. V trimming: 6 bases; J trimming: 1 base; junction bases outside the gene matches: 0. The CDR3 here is CASRTSGGTDTQYF. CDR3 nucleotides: TGTGCCAGCAGGACTAGCGGGGGCACAGATACGCAGTATTTT.

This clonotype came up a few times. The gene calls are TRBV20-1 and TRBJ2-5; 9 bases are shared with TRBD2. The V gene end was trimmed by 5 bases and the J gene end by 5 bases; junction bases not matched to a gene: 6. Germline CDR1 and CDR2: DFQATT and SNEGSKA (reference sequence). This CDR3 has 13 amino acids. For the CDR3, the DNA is TGCAGTGCTTGGCGGGGGGGTCGGGAGACCCAGTACTTC. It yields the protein CSAWRGGRETQYF.

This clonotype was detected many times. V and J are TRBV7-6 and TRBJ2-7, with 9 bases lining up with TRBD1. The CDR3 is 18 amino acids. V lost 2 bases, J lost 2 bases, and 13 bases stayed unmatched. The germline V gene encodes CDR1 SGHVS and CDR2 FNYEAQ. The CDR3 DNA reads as TGTGCCAGCAGCTTAATGGGACAGGGCCCCGATATGACCTACGAGCAGTACTTC. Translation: CASSLMGQGPDMTYEQYF.

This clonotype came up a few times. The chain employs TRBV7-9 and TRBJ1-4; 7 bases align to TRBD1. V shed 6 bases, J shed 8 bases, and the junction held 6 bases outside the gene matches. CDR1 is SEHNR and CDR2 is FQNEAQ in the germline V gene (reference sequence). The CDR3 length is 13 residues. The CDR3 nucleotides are TGTGCCAGCAGACGACAGGGCCAGGAAAAACTGTTTTTT. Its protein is CASRRQGQEKLFF.